This T cell receptor (beta chain) was captured in a study of T cell repertoires in cytomegalovirus infection. Across the study: Matching HLA type and CMV infection were both indicated by public TCR beta signatures.

This clonotype was recorded many times. Its antigen is unknown. From germline, CDR1 is SGHTS and CDR2 YDEGEE. The V segment lost 2 bases and the J segment 4 bases; nucleotides outside the gene matches: 6. The CDR3 totals 15 residues. Study observations and caveats: HLA-C-restricted CMV clonotypes gave the most frequent clonotype in two of eight donors.

MiXCR, run by TCRdb on the reads, gives a single entry per CDR3 protein. The table shows about a million distinct CDR3 sequences, with around 29% occurring only once. Source: cultured CD8+ T cells from PBMCs, taken from culture after CMV antigen stimulation. This sequence was found in a human donor in good health (CMV status not recorded). Some clones in this sample may be carry-over from other donors' samples. This chain joins TRBV5-8 and TRBJ2-1; 7 positions agree with TRBD2. CDR3 in DNA: TGTGCCAGCAGCTTTATGGCTAGCGGTTACAATGAGCAGTTCTTC. Translation: CASSFMASGYNEQFF.